This entry lists 17 T cell receptor beta chains sequenced from one sample in a study of T cells after yellow fever vaccination. In TCRdb, the 5' RACE reads were re-called with MiXCR into one record per CDR3 protein. There are 200,000 to 300,000 distinct CDR3 sequences in the sample; 3.6% occur only once, and roughly a fifth lies in the top ten. The sequences come from PBMCs, collected 15 days after the yellow fever booster vaccination. The receptors originated from a man aged 18 to 29 who received the YFV17D yellow fever vaccine.

This clonotype has a count of ten or more. J is TRBJ1-3 and V is TRBV5-1; no firm D call. V was trimmed by 0 bases and J by 0 bases, leaving 4 bases between them. The CDR3 is made up of 14 amino acids. Germline loops: CDR1 SGHRS, CDR2 YFSETQ. CDR3 region: CASSLGDSGNTIYF. The CDR3 DNA sequence: TGCGCCAGCAGCTTGGGGGACTCTGGAAACACCATATATTTT.

There are many counts of this clonotype. CDR3 bases: TGTGCCAGCAGTGCGACAGGGGGCGCGATCGGGGAAAAACTGTTTTTT. This translates into CASSATGGAIGEKLFF. The rearrangement joins TRBV7-6 to TRBJ1-4; 10 positions match TRBD1. This CDR3 region has 16 residues. Germline CDR1 and CDR2: SGHVS and FNYEAQ. V lost 6 bases, J lost 8 bases, and 12 bases stayed unmatched.

The table lists this clonotype with a few counts. The genes are TRBV5-1 and TRBJ2-2, with D unclear. Germline V gene sequence: CDR1 SGHRS, CDR2 YFSETQ. V lost 0 bases and J 1 base, leaving 10 bases between the germline ends. The CDR3 has 16 amino acids. CDR3 sequence reads: CASSLDPLGNTGELFF. The CDR3 bases are TGCGCCAGCAGCTTGGACCCACTGGGGAACACCGGGGAGCTGTTTTTT.

This clonotype came up many times. The gene calls are TRBV7-2 and TRBJ2-4, with D possibly being TRBD1 or TRBD2 (5 bases each). This CDR3 is built from 15 residues. The germline CDR1 and CDR2 sequences are SGHTA and FQGNSA. Trimming shortened V by 4 bases and J by 9 bases, and 19 bases separated the two germline ends. Here the CDR3 reads CASSSSTGVRGIQYF. In nucleotides, the CDR3 is TGTGCCAGCAGCTCCTCAACCGGGGTGAGGGGCATTCAGTACTTC.

This sequence joins TRBV20-1 and TRBJ2-4, with 7 nucleotides matching TRBD2. Germline lookup yields CDR1 DFQATT and CDR2 SNEGSKA (reference sequence). CDR3 size: 14 residues. After removal of 1 base from V and 6 bases from J, the junction contained 6 bases not matched to a gene. CDR3 nucleotides: TGCAGTGCTAGAGCCTCGTCTAGCGGAAACATTCAGTACTTC. Amino acid sequence: CSARASSSGNIQYF.

This clonotype has only a few counts. Compared with germline, one end of the junction differs, possibly owing to a read error. V is TRBV7-7 and J is TRBJ2-1, with 7 bases lining up with TRBD2. The CDR3 consists of 16 residues. In germline, CDR1 is SSHAT, CDR2 FNYEAQ (reference sequence). DNA for the CDR3: TGTGCTAGCAGCGCTAGGGTTCTGGGAGGGGAGAATGAGCAGTTCTTC. Its protein product is CASSARVLGGENEQFF.

There are many counts of this clonotype. The chain links TRBV7-2 to TRBJ1-3; no clear D. Germline CDR1 SGHTA, CDR2 FQGNSA. This CDR3 comprises 16 residues. Deletions cut 4 bases from V and 0 bases from J, with 13 bases between. The CDR3 DNA is TGTGCCAGCAGCTCTGCGGTGGCAGCCTCTGGAAACACCATATATTTT. Residues: CASSSAVAASGNTIYF. Full variable domain (outside the CDR3, taken from reference TRBV7-2 and TRBJ1-3): GAGVSQSPSNKVTEKGKDVELRCDPISGHTALYWYRQSLGQGLEFLIYFQGNSAPDKSGLPSDRFSAERTGGSVSTLTIQRTQQEDSAVYLCASSSAVAASGNTIYFGEGSWLTVV.

This clonotype was recorded many times. The chain has TRBV20-1 and TRBJ2-3, with 9 bases lining up with TRBD1. The V segment lost 6 bases and the J segment 4 bases; nucleotides outside the gene matches: 5. The CDR3 runs 13 residues. Germline-derived CDR1 and CDR2 are DFQATT and SNEGSKA (reference sequence). The CDR3 region has the DNA TGCAGTGCAGGGACAGGGATCTCAGATACGCAGTATTTT. Translating it yields CSAGTGISDTQYF.

Ten or more counts support this clonotype. The V call is TRBV20-1, the J call TRBJ2-4; no reliable D call. The CDR3 is made up of 13 amino acids. Germline lookup yields CDR1 DFQATT and CDR2 SNEGSKA (reference sequence). V lost 0 bases and J lost 9, with 12 bases in between. CDR3 in amino acids: CSARDYSWGIQYF. The CDR3, as DNA: TGCAGTGCTAGAGACTACAGTTGGGGCATTCAGTACTTC.

The rearrangement uses TRBV3-1 and TRBJ1-2; D perhaps matches TRBD1 (5 bases). The germline V gene encodes CDR1 LGHDT and CDR2 YNNKEL (reference sequence). The V gene lost 0 bases and the J gene lost 4 bases, with 12 bases spanning the gap. CDR3 length equals 15 residues. CDR3 residues: CASSQEVQGGYGYTF. CDR3 DNA sequence: TGTGCCAGCAGCCAAGAGGTTCAGGGAGGCTATGGCTACACCTTC.

This clonotype occurred many times. This chain links TRBV4-1 with TRBJ2-3; 7 nucleotides line up with TRBD1. The CDR3 loop spans 18 amino acids. Trimming removed 0 bases from V and 0 bases from J; junction bases left unmatched: 9. Germline CDR1 is MGHRA and CDR2 is YSYEKL. CDR3 loop: CASSQEGTGEYSTDTQYF. In DNA form, the CDR3 reads TGCGCCAGCAGCCAAGAAGGCACAGGGGAATACAGCACAGATACGCAGTATTTT.

This clonotype was observed at least ten times. This rearrangement joins TRBV9 to TRBJ2-7; D gene unclear. The ends were cut back, 0 bases at V and 0 bases at J, with 7 bases in the middle. The CDR3 consists of 14 residues. The germline V gene encodes CDR1 SGDLS and CDR2 YYNGEE. This CDR3 reads CASSVGSPSYEQYF. Here the CDR3 DNA reads TGTGCCAGCAGCGTAGGGTCCCCCTCCTACGAGCAGTACTTC.

This clonotype came up many times. The chain employs TRBV4-1 and TRBJ2-7; either TRBD1 or TRBD2 may supply D (6 bases each). This CDR3 is built from 17 residues. V was clipped by 3 bases and J by 2 bases, with 20 bases between them. Looked up from germline, CDR1 is MGHRA and CDR2 is YSYEKL. DNA of the CDR3: TGCGCCAGCAGCCAGGTCCCCCGGGGGCGGCCACCCTACGAGCAGTACTTC. Its translation: CASSQVPRGRPPYEQYF.

This clonotype was counted many times. V is TRBV6-1 and J is TRBJ1-1, with unresolved D. Germline lookup yields CDR1 MNHNS and CDR2 SASEGT. This CDR3 comprises 17 residues. Trimming stripped 5 bases from V and 0 bases from J, with 19 bases between. The CDR3 DNA reads as TGTGCCAGCAGTCCGACCCGGGTCGCTGTCATGAACACTGAAGCTTTCTTT. This translates into CASSPTRVAVMNTEAFF.

This clonotype came up many times. CDR3 sequence reads: CASRWDRGYEQYV. The CDR3 nucleotides read TGCGCCAGCAGATGGGACAGGGGATACGAGCAGTACGTC. The V and J genes are TRBV5-1 and TRBJ2-7; 10 positions match TRBD1. From germline, CDR1 is SGHRS and CDR2 YFSETQ. CDR3 size: 13 residues. J lost 4 bases, V lost 5 bases, and 3 bases had no gene match.

This clonotype has a count of ten or more. The chain carries TRBV5-1 and TRBJ1-2, with D perhaps matching TRBD1 (6 bases). Trimming cost V 2 bases and J 2 bases, with 16 bases left between them. Per the germline V gene, CDR1 is SGHRS and CDR2 is YFSETQ. This CDR3 spans 16 amino acids. CDR3 sequence reads: CASSFLWGQRNYGYTF. CDR3 nucleotide sequence: TGCGCCAGCAGCTTTTTGTGGGGGCAAAGAAACTATGGCTACACCTTC.

This clonotype was recorded a few times. This sequence joins TRBV24-1 and TRBJ1-2, with D uncertain. Germline assignment: CDR1 KGHDR and CDR2 SFDVKD. Trimming shortened V by 4 bases and J by 4 bases, and 15 bases separated the two germline ends. The CDR3 is 15 amino acids. The CDR3 protein is CATSESPGGSYGYTF. The CDR3 nucleotides read TGTGCCACCAGTGAAAGTCCGGGAGGAAGCTATGGCTACACCTTC.